This TCR beta chain was captured by sequencing in a study of CD8+CD57+ T cells in acquired aplastic anemia. The CDR3 spans 15 residues. Unmatched junction bases numbered 3, after V lost 3 bases and J lost 2 bases. CDR1 and CDR2 from the germline V gene are SGHTS and YDEGEE. This clonotype was detected ten times or more. Patients chosen for sequencing had CD8+CD57+ cells that had expanded, as shown by flow cytometry. TCR beta VDJ combinations and CDR3 sequences were profiled from genomic DNA. TCRdb recomputed calls from the reads with MiXCR, one row per CDR3 protein. The sample gives hundreds of thousands of distinct CDR3 sequences, roughly 53% of which show up once; about 20% is in the top ten.

The receptor was derived from a human donor with aplastic anemia. Sequencing input: sorted CD4+, CD8+, or CD8+CD57+ T cells (not recorded which) from PBMCs. This chain joins TRBV5-8 and TRBJ2-5; the match to TRBD2 covers 11 bases. The CDR3 DNA is TGTGCCAGCAGCTCGCGACTAGCGGGGCAAGAGACCCAGTACTTC. Amino acid sequence: CASSSRLAGQETQYF.